This record covers a single TCR beta chain. V gave up 5 bases and J gave up 8 bases, with 10 bases separating them. From germline, CDR1 is MNHNY and CDR2 SVGAGI (reference sequence). The CDR3 has 12 residues. TEMRA cells underwent FACS enrichment and CD8+ and CD4+ T cells underwent negative isolation. The data were obtained in a study of CD8 T cells in Susac syndrome. An input of about 0.5 to 1 ug of RNA was subjected to reverse transcription using random hexamers. Each CDR3 protein gets one entry after TCRdb re-called the immunoSEQ multiplex PCR reads with MiXCR. The repertoire consists of approximately 200,000 distinct CDR3 sequences, with more than 85% occurring once and the leading ten covering around 0.14%.

This chain uses TRBV6-6 with TRBJ2-1; D ambiguous. Material for sequencing was CD8+ T cells from PBMCs. The source is a human donor with multiple sclerosis. CDR3 sequence reads: CASSEEWYEQFF. The CDR3 DNA sequence: TGTGCCAGCAGTGAGGAGTGGTATGAGCAGTTCTTC.